The clone carrying this TCR beta chain was seen only once. These data originate in a study of blood T cell repertoires in COVID-19. Study-wide background: Whether acute or convalescent, the COVID-19 samples came from the United States, Italy and Spain. PBMCs, B-cell-depleted T cells, or T cells were the source of the cDNA or gDNA that made up the material.

The germline V and J ends were trimmed by 6 bases and 0 bases, with 11 bases remaining between them. Germline lookup yields CDR1 LNHDA and CDR2 SQIVND (reference sequence). The CDR3 consists of 14 residues. Authors' methods: Cell counts per sample came from amplifying reference gene primers. Here immunoSEQ multiplex PCR was the method, and the copy in TCRdb shows in-frame clones only, minus some. Clone size and the V and J calls come from that table; the DNA yielded D and trimming. This sample yields 200,000 to 250,000 clones, of which less than 85% are seen a single time; 7.2% belongs to the top ten.

The sample consisted of peripheral blood. The TCR comes from a woman between 70 and 85 years old with acute or convalescent COVID-19. The chain recombines TRBV19 with TRBJ2-5, with D possibly matching TRBD1 (5 bases). The CDR3 DNA is TGTGCCAGTAGCAATCTAGGGGACCAAGAGACCCAGTACTTC. Its protein is CASSNLGDQETQYF.